Presented here are 16 T cell receptor beta chains from one specimen sequenced in a study of technical replicates of blood from four donors. Sequenced by immunoSEQ multiplex PCR; TCRdb stores in-frame clones only, minus some. Found here are around 100,000 clones, approximately 95% of them singletons; the top ten hold 0.33%. Material for sequencing was T cells isolated from PBMCs. These receptors originate from a human donor in good health.

The CDR3 nucleotides are TGTGCCAGCAGTGACTCGCTACTAGCGGGAGGTGAAGTAGCCAAAAACATTCAGTACTTC. Protein: CASSDSLLAGGEVAKNIQYF. The chain carries TRBV6-4 and TRBJ2-4; 12 bases agree with TRBD2. The CDR3 has 20 amino acids. In germline, CDR1 is MRHNA, CDR2 SNTAGT. Trimming at V came to 0 bases and at J to 0 bases, leaving 9 bases not matched to a gene.

The V gene is TRBV30, the J gene TRBJ2-7; tentative D call: TRBD2 (6 bases). This CDR3 contains 13 residues. The V gene lost 6 bases and the J gene lost 6 bases, with 18 bases spanning the gap. Germline V gives CDR1 GTSNPN, CDR2 SVGIG (reference sequence). The CDR3 sequence is CACSTSRIGEQYF. CDR3 DNA sequence: TGTGCCTGCTCTACTAGCAGGATAGGCGAGCAGTACTTC.

The V gene is TRBV7-9, the J gene TRBJ2-1, with D hard to call. Germline V CDR1 and CDR2: SEHNR, FQNEAQ (reference sequence). Trimming pared 0 bases from V and 7 bases from J, leaving 13 bases between. The CDR3 spans 15 residues. The CDR3 DNA reads TGTGCCAGCAGCTTAGCCCTCAGTATTATTAATGAGCAGTTCTTC. Translated, it gives CASSLALSIINEQFF.

The gene calls are TRBV11-3 and TRBJ2-7, with 7 bases aligning to TRBD1. Trimming removed 6 bases from V and 4 bases from J; junction bases left unmatched: 15. Germline V lookup: CDR1 SGHNT, CDR2 YENEEA. This CDR3 spans 16 amino acids. The CDR3 sequence is CASRRPGQEVSYEQYF. The CDR3 DNA sequence: TGTGCCAGCAGACGACCCGGACAGGAGGTCTCTTACGAGCAGTACTTC.

The V call is TRBV7-2, the J call TRBJ1-5; D call uncertain. Trimming cost V 3 bases and J 3 bases, with 9 bases left between them. Germline-derived CDR1 and CDR2 are SGHTA and FQGNSA. The CDR3 runs to 14 residues. CDR3 sequence (DNA): TGTGCCAGCAGCTTTTCCAGATACAATCAGCCCCAGCATTTT. This codes for CASSFSRYNQPQHF.

This chain joins TRBV4-2 and TRBJ2-7, with 15 bases aligning to TRBD2. The CDR3 sequence is 14 residues long. Germline V gene data show CDR1 as LGHNA and CDR2 as YNFKEQ. V lost 3 bases and J lost 6; bases outside the gene matches: 0. The CDR3 region has the DNA TGTGCCAGCAGCCAGGGACTAGCGGGAGGCGAGCAGTACTTC. Translation: CASSQGLAGGEQYF.

V gene TRBV19 combines with J gene TRBJ2-7; 9 bases align to TRBD2. The CDR3 consists of 12 residues. Losses at the gene ends were 10 bases for V and 0 bases for J; bases not matched to a gene: 1. From germline, CDR1 is LNHDA and CDR2 SQIVND (reference sequence). CDR3 sequence: CATSGVSYEQYF. The CDR3 DNA follows: TGTGCCACTAGCGGGGTCTCCTACGAGCAGTACTTC.

The V gene is TRBV19, the J gene TRBJ2-1, with 7 bases matching TRBD1. The junction had 8 bases not matched to a gene; V was cut back by 5 bases and J by 7 bases. This CDR3 contains 14 residues. Germline V gene data show CDR1 as LNHDA and CDR2 as SQIVND (reference sequence). The CDR3 loop is CASSHRQGSNEQFF. The CDR3 DNA reads as TGTGCCAGTAGTCACCGACAGGGATCAAATGAGCAGTTCTTC.

This rearrangement joins TRBV6-4 to TRBJ2-1; possibly TRBD1 for D (6 bases). The V gene lost 5 bases and the J gene lost 9 bases, with 11 bases spanning the gap. The CDR3 has 12 residues. Germline CDR1 is MRHNA and CDR2 is SNTAGT. The CDR3 nucleotides read TGTGCCAGCAGTCCTGGGACACCTGAGCAGTTCTTC. This gives the protein CASSPGTPEQFF.

The CDR3 DNA is TGTGCCAGCAGCTTAGGGACAGGGGCCACAGATACGCAGTATTTT. Its protein product is CASSLGTGATDTQYF. The rearrangement uses TRBV5-6 and TRBJ2-3, with 10 nucleotides matching TRBD1. The germline CDR1 and CDR2 sequences are SGHDT and YYEEEE. V was clipped by 2 bases and J by 2 bases; unmatched bases: 2. The CDR3 runs to 15 residues.

This clone showed up just a few times. The rearrangement links TRBV29-1 to TRBJ1-1, with a tentative D call TRBD1 (5 bases). The CDR3 sequence is 11 residues long. V shed 7 bases and J shed 4 bases, with 10 bases lying between them. The germline V gene has CDR1 SQVTM and CDR2 ANQGSEA. The CDR3 DNA is TGCAGCGGTCAGGGATCCACTGAAGCTTTCTTT. This encodes CSGQGSTEAFF.

This clone showed up just a few times. V usage is TRBV4-1 and J usage is TRBJ1-1; unclear D gene. Per the germline V gene, CDR1 is MGHRA and CDR2 is YSYEKL. Trimming took off 3 bases at V and 1 base at J, with 12 bases between the two ends. The CDR3 loop spans 15 amino acids. The CDR3 bases are TGCGCCAGCAGCCAGGGCAGGTCGAAGAACACTGAAGCTTTCTTT. Its protein product is CASSQGRSKNTEAFF.

The genes are TRBV5-1 and TRBJ2-7, with 10 positions matching TRBD2. From germline, CDR1 is SGHRS and CDR2 YFSETQ. Trimming cost V 4 bases and J 3 bases; bases outside gene matches: 7. CDR3 size: 15 residues. The CDR3: CASSSLAGGSYEQYF. In nucleotides, the CDR3 is TGCGCCAGCAGCAGCTTAGCGGGAGGCAGCTACGAGCAGTACTTC.

This chain connects TRBV5-1 to TRBJ2-7; 7 bases fit TRBD2. This CDR3 is built from 13 residues. The germline V gene has CDR1 SGHRS and CDR2 YFSETQ. V was clipped by 7 bases and J by 6 bases; unmatched bases: 10. CDR3 DNA sequence: TGCGCCAGCTCAGACTGGTCGGGGGGCGAGCAGTACTTC. Its translation: CASSDWSGGEQYF.

The genes are TRBV6-1 and TRBJ1-5; D call uncertain. The CDR3 is 14 residues long. Germline loops: CDR1 MNHNS, CDR2 SASEGT. V lost 3 bases, J lost 7 bases, and 13 bases lay in between. CDR3 DNA sequence: TGTGCCAGCAGTGATATTGGCCTCAGACAGCCCCAGCATTTT. This sequence encodes CASSDIGLRQPQHF.

This clone came up once. This sequence joins TRBV28 and TRBJ2-7; 8 nucleotides agree with TRBD1. Trimming cost V 4 bases and J 6 bases; bases outside gene matches: 2. CDR1 and CDR2 from the germline V gene are MDHEN and SYDVKM. This CDR3 is 12 amino acids long. The CDR3 loop reads CASSYDRGEQYF. As DNA, the CDR3 is TGTGCCAGCAGTTACGACAGGGGCGAGCAGTACTTC.